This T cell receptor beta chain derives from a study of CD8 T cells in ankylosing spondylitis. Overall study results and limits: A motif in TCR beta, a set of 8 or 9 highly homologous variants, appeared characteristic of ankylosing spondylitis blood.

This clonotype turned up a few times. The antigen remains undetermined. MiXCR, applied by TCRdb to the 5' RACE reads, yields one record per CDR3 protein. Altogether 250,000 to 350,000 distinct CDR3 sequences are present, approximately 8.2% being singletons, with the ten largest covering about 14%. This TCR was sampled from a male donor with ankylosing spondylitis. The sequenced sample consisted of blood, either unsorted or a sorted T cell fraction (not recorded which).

The CDR3 DNA follows: TGTGCCAGCAGCCAAGTCGGAAGGAACACTGAAGCTTTCTTT. Protein sequence: CASSQVGRNTEAFF. J is TRBJ1-1 and V is TRBV3-1; D is uncertain. The CDR3 runs to 14 residues. Between the trimmed V and J ends, which lost 1 base and 1 base, there was a span of 7 bases. Germline values: CDR1 LGHDT, CDR2 YNNKEL (reference sequence).